The 19 T cell receptor beta chains reported below all come from one sample, sequenced in a study of response to subunit inactivated influenza vaccine. TCRdb processed the RT-PCR reads anew with MiXCR; each CDR3 protein has one entry. The table includes approximately 520,000 distinct CDR3 sequences, approximately 15% detected once. Sequencing used CD4+ T cells sorted from PBMCs, obtained less than 30 months after vaccination. Source of these receptors: a man between 45 and 75 years old who received an inactivated influenza vaccine.

This chain uses TRBV27 with TRBJ1-5; the match to TRBD1 covers 7 bases. CDR1 and CDR2 (germline): MNHEY, SMNVEV (reference sequence). V lost 4 bases and J lost 11; bases outside the gene matches: 11. The CDR3 is made up of 14 amino acids. CDR3 nucleotides: TGTGCCAGCAGTTCTAGCAGGGGGTTCGGGACCCAGCATTTT. Encoded protein: CASSSSRGFGTQHF.

The chain links TRBV10-3 to TRBJ1-2; a possible D gene is TRBD1 (5 bases). This CDR3 has 13 residues. CDR1 ENHRY and CDR2 SYGVKD come from the germline V gene. Trimming left V 8 bases short and J 0 bases short, with 10 bases between. CDR3 region: CAIGDSSNYGYTF. In DNA form, the CDR3 reads TGTGCCATCGGGGACTCATCTAACTATGGCTACACCTTC.

There are a few counts of this clonotype. This chain uses TRBV5-5 with TRBJ1-2, with 8 bases identical to TRBD1. Trimming removed 2 bases from V and 6 bases from J; junction bases left unmatched: 3. Germline loops: CDR1 SGHKS, CDR2 YYEKEE (reference sequence). The CDR3 sequence is 13 residues long. The CDR3, as DNA: TGTGCCAGCAGCTTCACAGGGGGGGATGGCTACACCTTC. It translates to CASSFTGGDGYTF.

This clonotype was detected ten times or more. The J gene is TRBJ2-3, the V gene TRBV20-1, with unresolved D. Looked up from germline, CDR1 is DFQATT and CDR2 is SNEGSKA (reference sequence). CDR3 length equals 13 residues. CDR3 in DNA: TGCAGCACGGACGACTCAAACACAGATACGCAGTATTTT. Protein sequence: CSTDDSNTDTQYF.

This clonotype was detected only a few times. A read error may produce the germline difference seen at one junction end. The chain carries TRBV5-1 and TRBJ2-3; the D is unclear. CDR3 size: 13 residues. The germline V gene encodes CDR1 SGHRS and CDR2 YFSETQ. The CDR3, as DNA: TGCGCTAGCACCGGGCCAGCCTCAGATACGCAGTATTTT. As protein: CASTGPASDTQYF.

The chain combines TRBV12-3 or TRBV12-4 with TRBJ1-2; D perhaps matches TRBD1 (5 bases). The length of the CDR3 is 12 residues. The V gene lost 3 bases and the J gene lost 4 bases, with 6 bases spanning the gap. In nucleotides, the CDR3 is TGTGCCAGCAGTTTGGGGCCCTATGGCTACACCTTC. Protein product: CASSLGPYGYTF.

The chain uses TRBV10-3 and TRBJ2-6; D call uncertain. The V end lost 11 bases, the J end lost 1 base, and 12 bases lay between the germline ends. The germline V gene encodes CDR1 ENHRY and CDR2 SYGVKD. The CDR3 spans 14 residues. CDR3 DNA: TGTGCCGTTGGGGTTGCTTCTGGGGCCAACGTCCTGACTTTC. Amino acid sequence: CAVGVASGANVLTF.

The J gene is TRBJ2-1, the V gene TRBV28; no clear D. Per the germline V gene, CDR1 is MDHEN and CDR2 is SYDVKM. Trimming removed 6 bases from V and 10 bases from J, with 16 bases in between. CDR3 size: 13 residues. CDR3 residues: CASSRGRKWEQFF. CDR3 bases: TGTGCCAGCAGCCGTGGGCGGAAGTGGGAGCAGTTCTTC.

This clonotype was observed many times. The V gene is TRBV5-6, the J gene TRBJ2-7, with D hard to call. Germline CDR1 reads SGHDT; CDR2 reads YYEEEE. The V end was cut by 0 bases, the J end by 3 bases, with 13 bases between. The length of the CDR3 is 15 residues. The CDR3 is CASSLVIQEYYEQYF. The CDR3, as DNA: TGTGCCAGCAGCTTGGTAATTCAGGAGTACTACGAGCAGTACTTC.

V is TRBV3-1 and J is TRBJ2-5; D may match TRBD1 or TRBD2 (5 bases each). V lost 6 bases to trimming and J lost 5 bases, with 16 bases between them. Germline CDR1 LGHDT, CDR2 YNNKEL (reference sequence). The CDR3 runs to 14 residues. The CDR3 nucleotides are TGTGCCAGCAGACCCGGGACGCCCCTGGAGACCCAGTACTTC. Translated, it gives CASRPGTPLETQYF.

This clonotype was recorded many times. The J gene is TRBJ2-1, the V gene TRBV12-3 or TRBV12-4; TRBD2 agrees at 11 bases. V lost 3 bases to trimming and J lost 3 bases; unmatched junction nucleotides: 1. CDR3 length: 15 amino acids. CDR3 in amino acids: CASSFSGGGYNEQFF. CDR3 bases: TGTGCCAGCAGTTTTAGCGGGGGGGGCTACAATGAGCAGTTCTTC.

This chain links TRBV4-1 with TRBJ2-4, with D maybe TRBD1 (6 bases). Germline CDR1 reads MGHRA; CDR2 reads YSYEKL. This CDR3 is built from 17 residues. V shed 3 bases and J shed 3 bases, with 18 bases lying between them. CDR3 region: CASSQPGQRVIKNIQYF. The CDR3 nucleotides are TGCGCCAGCAGCCAGCCCGGACAGAGAGTGATCAAAAACATTCAGTACTTC.

This clonotype has only a few counts. The chain links TRBV10-3 to TRBJ1-5; 9 nucleotides align to TRBD1. Germline CDR1 ENHRY, CDR2 SYGVKD. The CDR3 is 15 residues long. Losses at the gene ends were 6 bases for V and 3 bases for J; bases not matched to a gene: 6. The CDR3 is CAIRSGTGTNQPQHF. For the CDR3, the DNA is TGTGCCATCAGATCCGGGACAGGGACCAATCAGCCCCAGCATTTT.

The table lists this clonotype with a few counts. The V gene is TRBV7-2, the J gene TRBJ1-3; no clear D. V lost 2 bases to trimming and J lost 3 bases, with 11 bases between them. CDR3 size: 15 residues. Germline loops: CDR1 SGHTA, CDR2 FQGNSA. For the CDR3, the DNA is TGTGCCAGCAGCTTAAGTAAGGCCGTTGGAAACACCATATATTTT. Its protein product is CASSLSKAVGNTIYF. Drawing the rest from reference TRBV7-2 and TRBJ1-3, the complete variable domain is GAGVSQSPSNKVTEKGKDVELRCDPISGHTALYWYRQSLGQGLEFLIYFQGNSAPDKSGLPSDRFSAERTGGSVSTLTIQRTQQEDSAVYLCASSLSKAVGNTIYFGEGSWLTVV.

Only a few counts were recorded for this clonotype. The rearrangement links TRBV11-2 to TRBJ2-1; D call uncertain. The germline gives CDR1 SGHAT, CDR2 FQNNGV. Trimming removed 3 bases at V and 8 bases at J, with 5 bases between. The CDR3 consists of 11 residues. The CDR3: CASSFSHEQFF. The CDR3, as DNA: TGTGCCAGCAGCTTCTCGCATGAGCAGTTCTTC.

The J gene is TRBJ1-5, the V gene TRBV3-1; D unresolved. This CDR3 region has 14 residues. The V gene lost 2 bases and the J gene lost 11 bases, with 16 bases spanning the gap. CDR1 and CDR2 from the germline V gene are LGHDT and YNNKEL (reference sequence). The CDR3 is CASSQSPGSGAQHF. Written as DNA, the CDR3 is TGTGCCAGCAGCCAAAGCCCAGGTTCAGGAGCCCAGCATTTT.

This clonotype was seen only a few times. The genes are TRBV15 and TRBJ2-2; the match to TRBD2 covers 7 bases. The CDR3 is 19 amino acids. Trimming took 2 bases from V and 3 from J; bases not matched to a gene: 15. Per the germline V gene, CDR1 is LNHNV and CDR2 is YYDKDF (reference sequence). CDR3 in amino acids: CATSRTLLTSQSDTGELFF. CDR3 in DNA: TGTGCCACCAGCAGAACCCTCTTGACTAGCCAGTCTGACACCGGGGAGCTGTTTTTT.

This clonotype has just a few counts. The genes are TRBV3-1 and TRBJ2-7, with a possible D match to TRBD1 (6 bases). Trimming pared 4 bases from V and 6 bases from J, leaving 13 bases between. The CDR3 totals 13 residues. Germline lookup yields CDR1 LGHDT and CDR2 YNNKEL (reference sequence). The CDR3 DNA follows: TGTGCCAGCAGCCTACAGGGAGCAGGCGAGCAGTACTTC. Translating gives CASSLQGAGEQYF.

The V gene is TRBV28, the J gene TRBJ2-3; maybe TRBD2 (6 bases). CDR3 size: 15 residues. Trimming left V 8 bases short and J 2 bases short, with 17 bases between. Germline V gene sequence: CDR1 MDHEN, CDR2 SYDVKM. The CDR3 nucleotides read TGTGCCAGCGGTTCAAATAGCGGCTACACAGATACGCAGTATTTT. Amino acids: CASGSNSGYTDTQYF.